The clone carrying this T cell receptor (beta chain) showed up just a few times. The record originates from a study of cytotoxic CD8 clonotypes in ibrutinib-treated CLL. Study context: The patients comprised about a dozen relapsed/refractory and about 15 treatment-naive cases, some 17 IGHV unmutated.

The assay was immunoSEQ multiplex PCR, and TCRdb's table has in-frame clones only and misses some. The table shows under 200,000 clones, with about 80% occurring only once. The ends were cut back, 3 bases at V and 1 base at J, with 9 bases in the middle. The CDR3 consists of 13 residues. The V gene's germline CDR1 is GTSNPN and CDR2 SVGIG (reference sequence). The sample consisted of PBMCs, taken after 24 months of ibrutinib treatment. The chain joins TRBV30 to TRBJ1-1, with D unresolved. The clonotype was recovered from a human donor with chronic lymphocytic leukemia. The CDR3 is CAWSQQTNTEAFF. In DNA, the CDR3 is TGTGCCTGGAGCCAACAGACGAACACTGAAGCTTTCTTT.